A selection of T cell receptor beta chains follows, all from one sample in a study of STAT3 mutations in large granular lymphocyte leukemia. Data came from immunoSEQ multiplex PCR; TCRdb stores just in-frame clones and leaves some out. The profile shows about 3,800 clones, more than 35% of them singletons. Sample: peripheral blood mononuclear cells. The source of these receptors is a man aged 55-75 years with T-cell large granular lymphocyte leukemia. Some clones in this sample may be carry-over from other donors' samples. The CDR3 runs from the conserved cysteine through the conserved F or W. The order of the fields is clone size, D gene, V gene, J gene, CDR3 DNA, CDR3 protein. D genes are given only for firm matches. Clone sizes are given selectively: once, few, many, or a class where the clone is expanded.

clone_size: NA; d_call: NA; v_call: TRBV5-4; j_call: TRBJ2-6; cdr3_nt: TGTGCCAGCAGCTATGACAGACTCTCTGGGGCCAACGTCCTGACTTTC; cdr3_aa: CASSYDRLSGANVLTF
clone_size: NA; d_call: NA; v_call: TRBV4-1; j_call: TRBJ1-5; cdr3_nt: TGCGCCAGCAGCCATGAGGGGCCTCAGCCCCAGCATTTT; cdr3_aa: CASSHEGPQPQHF
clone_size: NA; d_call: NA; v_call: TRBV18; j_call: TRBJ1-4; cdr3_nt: TGTGCCAGCTTTCGGCAGGACCCTGAAAAACTGTTTTTT; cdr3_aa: CASFRQDPEKLFF
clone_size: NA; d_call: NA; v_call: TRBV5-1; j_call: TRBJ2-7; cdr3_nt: TGCGCCAGCAGCTTGGTCTCAGGCTTGTGGGAGCAGTACTTC; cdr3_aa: CASSLVSGLWEQYF
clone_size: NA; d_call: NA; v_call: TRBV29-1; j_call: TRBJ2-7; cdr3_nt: TGCAGCGTTGGGCAGGGATCGGGCGAGCAGTACTTC; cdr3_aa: CSVGQGSGEQYF
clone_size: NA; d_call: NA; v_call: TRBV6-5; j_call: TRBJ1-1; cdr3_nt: TGTGCCAGCAGTCACGGGACACAGTTTGAAGCTTTCTTT; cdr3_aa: CASSHGTQFEAFF
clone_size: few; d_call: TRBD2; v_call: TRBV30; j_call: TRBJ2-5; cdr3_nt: TGTGCCTGGATGTCGGGAGGGGAGACCCAGTACTTC; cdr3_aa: CAWMSGGETQYF
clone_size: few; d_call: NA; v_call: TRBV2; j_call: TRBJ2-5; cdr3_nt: TGTGCCAGCAGTCCTTTAGAGACCCAGTACTTC; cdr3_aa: CASSPLETQYF
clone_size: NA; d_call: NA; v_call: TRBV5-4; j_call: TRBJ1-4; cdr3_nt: TGTGCCAGCAGCTTTGGAGGGTCAGATGAAAAACTGTTTTTT; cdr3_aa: CASSFGGSDEKLFF
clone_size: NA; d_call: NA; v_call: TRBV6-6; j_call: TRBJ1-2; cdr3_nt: TGTGCCAGCAGTTACAATTACAGGGCCATCGAAGGGTTC; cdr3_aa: CASSYNYRAIEGF
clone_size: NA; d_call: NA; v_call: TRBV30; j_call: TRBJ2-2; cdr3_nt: TGTGCCTGGAGGGACGGGAGGAACACCGGGGAGCTGTTTTTT; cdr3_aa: CAWRDGRNTGELFF
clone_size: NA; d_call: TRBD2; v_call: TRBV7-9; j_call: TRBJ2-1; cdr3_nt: TGTGCCGGGGCGATATCCGGGACTAGGGCCGGTGAGCAGTTCTTC; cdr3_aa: CAGAISGTRAGEQFF
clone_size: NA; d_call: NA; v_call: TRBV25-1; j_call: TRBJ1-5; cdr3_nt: TGTGCCAGCAGTGCTGCTGTCGGGCCAATCAATCAGCCCCAGCATTTT; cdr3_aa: CASSAAVGPINQPQHF
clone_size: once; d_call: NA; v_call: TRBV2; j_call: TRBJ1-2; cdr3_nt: TGTGCCAGCCGAGAGGACGGGACAACGTATGGCTACACCTTC; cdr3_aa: CASREDGTTYGYTF
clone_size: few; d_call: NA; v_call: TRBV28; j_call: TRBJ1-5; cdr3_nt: TGTGCCAGCTCTCGGGGGGCAGGGACTCTGCCCCAGCATTTT; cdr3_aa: CASSRGAGTLPQHF
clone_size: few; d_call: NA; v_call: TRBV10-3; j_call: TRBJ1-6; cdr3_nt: TGTGCCATCAGTGCCGGAGATTCACCCCTCCACTTT; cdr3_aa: CAISAGDSPLHF
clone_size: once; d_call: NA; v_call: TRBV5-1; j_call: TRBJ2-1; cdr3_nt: TGCGCCAGCAGCCCGGGAGATTACAATGAGCAGTTCTTC; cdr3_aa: CASSPGDYNEQFF
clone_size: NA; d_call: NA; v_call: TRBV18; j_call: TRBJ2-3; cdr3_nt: TGTGCCAGCTCCCAGGTTTCTAGTGCTCCGAGCACAGATACGCAGTATTTT; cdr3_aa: CASSQVSSAPSTDTQYF
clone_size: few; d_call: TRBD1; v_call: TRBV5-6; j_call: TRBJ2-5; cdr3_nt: TGTGCCAGCAGCATCGACAGGGAGAGGACCCAGTACTTC; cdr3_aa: CASSIDRERTQYF
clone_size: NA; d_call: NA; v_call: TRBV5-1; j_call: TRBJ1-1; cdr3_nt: TGCGCCAGCAGCTTGCGGGGGGTTGAAGCTTTCTTT; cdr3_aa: CASSLRGVEAFF
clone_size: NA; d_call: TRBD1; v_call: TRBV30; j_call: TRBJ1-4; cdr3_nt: TGTGCCTGGAGTGGGGGCGACAGGGCTCCTAATGAAAAACTGTTTTTT; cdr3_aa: CAWSGGDRAPNEKLFF
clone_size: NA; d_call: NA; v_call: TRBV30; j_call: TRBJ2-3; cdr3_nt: TGTGCCTGGAAAATGTGGGGCACAGATACGCAGTATTTT; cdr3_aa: CAWKMWGTDTQYF
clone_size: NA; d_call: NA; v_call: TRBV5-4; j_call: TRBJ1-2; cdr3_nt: TGTGCCAGCAGCTTGATTTCGGGGATCGAGGGCTACACCTTC; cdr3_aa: CASSLISGIEGYTF
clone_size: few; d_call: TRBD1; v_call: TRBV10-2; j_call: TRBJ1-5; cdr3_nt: TGCGCCAGCAGTGAGACAGGGGGAAATCAGCCCCAGCATTTT; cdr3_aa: CASSETGGNQPQHF
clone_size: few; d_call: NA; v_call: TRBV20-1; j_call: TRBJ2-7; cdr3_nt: TGCAGTGCTAGTCACAGAGATTTGCAGTACTTC; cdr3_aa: CSASHRDLQYF
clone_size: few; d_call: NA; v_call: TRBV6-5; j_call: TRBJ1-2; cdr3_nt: TGTGCCAGCAGGGTCCGGGGCGGAGGCTACACCTTC; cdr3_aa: CASRVRGGGYTF
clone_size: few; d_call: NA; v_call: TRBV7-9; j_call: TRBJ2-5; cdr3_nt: TGTGCCAGCAATGGGGTTGAGGAGACCCAGTACTTC; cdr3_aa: CASNGVEETQYF
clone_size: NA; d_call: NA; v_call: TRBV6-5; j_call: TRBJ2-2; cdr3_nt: TGTGCCAGCACCCAGAAAGAATTTACCGGGGAGCTGTTTTTT; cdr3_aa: CASTQKEFTGELFF
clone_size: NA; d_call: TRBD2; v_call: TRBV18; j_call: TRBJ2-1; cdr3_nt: TGTGCCAGCTCCGCGGGACTAGCGGGAGTAGATGAGCAGTTCTTC; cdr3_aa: CASSAGLAGVDEQFF
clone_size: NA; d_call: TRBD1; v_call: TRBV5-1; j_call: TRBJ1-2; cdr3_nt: TGCGCCAGCAGCGCAAGCAGACAGGGAAATGGCTACACCTTC; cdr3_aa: CASSASRQGNGYTF
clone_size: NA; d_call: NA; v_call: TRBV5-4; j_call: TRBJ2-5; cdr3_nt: TGTGCCAGCAGCACCGATCGGACGGTACAAGAGACCCAGTACTTC; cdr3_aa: CASSTDRTVQETQYF
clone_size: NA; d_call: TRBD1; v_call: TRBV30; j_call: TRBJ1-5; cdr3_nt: TGTGCCTGGGACAGGGACAATCAGCCCCAGCATTTT; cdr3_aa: CAWDRDNQPQHF
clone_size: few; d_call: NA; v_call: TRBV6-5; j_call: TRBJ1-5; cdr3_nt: TGTGCCAGCAGTCCTCTACGCGGGGTGGACCAGCCCCAGCATTTT; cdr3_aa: CASSPLRGVDQPQHF
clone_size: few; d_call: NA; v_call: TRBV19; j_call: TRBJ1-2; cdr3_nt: TGTGCCAGTAGTTTCGGGGAGGCTTATGGCTACACCTTC; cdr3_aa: CASSFGEAYGYTF
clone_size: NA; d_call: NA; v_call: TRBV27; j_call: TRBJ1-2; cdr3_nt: TGTGCCAGCAGTTTATCATCTGGGCAGGGGAGGGGCTACACCTTC; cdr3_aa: CASSLSSGQGRGYTF
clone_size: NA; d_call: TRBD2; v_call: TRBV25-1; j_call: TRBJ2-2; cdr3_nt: TGTGCCAGCAGTGAAGGAGTAGCGGGGGGGCTGAGCACCGGGGAGCTGTTTTTT; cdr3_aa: CASSEGVAGGLSTGELFF
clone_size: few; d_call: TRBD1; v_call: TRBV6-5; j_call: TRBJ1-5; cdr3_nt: TGTGCCAGCAGTCAGGACAGGGGGAGTCAGCCCCAGCATTTT; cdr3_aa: CASSQDRGSQPQHF
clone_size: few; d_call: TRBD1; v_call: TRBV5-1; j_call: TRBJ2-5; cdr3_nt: TGCGCCAGCAGCCGTTGGGGACAGGCCCAAGAGACCCAGTACTTC; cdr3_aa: CASSRWGQAQETQYF
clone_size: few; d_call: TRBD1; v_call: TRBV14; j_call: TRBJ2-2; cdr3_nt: TGTGCCAGCAGCCTTTGGGACAGCCGATCCGAGCTGTTTTTT; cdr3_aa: CASSLWDSRSELFF
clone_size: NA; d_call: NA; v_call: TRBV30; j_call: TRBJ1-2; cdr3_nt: TGTGCCGCTTCATCGGGTGGCTACACCTTC; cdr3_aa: CAASSGGYTF
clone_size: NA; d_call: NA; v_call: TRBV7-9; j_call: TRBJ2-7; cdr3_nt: TGTGCCAGCAGCTTAGTATCGGGCGAGCAGTACTTC; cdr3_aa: CASSLVSGEQYF
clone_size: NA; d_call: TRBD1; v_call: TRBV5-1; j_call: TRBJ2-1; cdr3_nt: TGCGCCAGCAAACGGGACAGTTCCTACAATGAGCAGTTCTTC; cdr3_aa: CASKRDSSYNEQFF